This entry describes one T cell receptor beta chain. Clones were sequenced by immunoSEQ multiplex PCR, and TCRdb holds only the in-frame ones, with some missing. This table holds 640,000 or so clones, around 72% found once. Per the germline V gene, CDR1 is MGHRA and CDR2 is YSYEKL. The CDR3 is 16 residues long. V lost 2 bases and J 4 bases, leaving 17 bases between the germline ends. These data are taken from a study of shared clonotypes between healthy human individuals. V gene TRBV4-1 combines with J gene TRBJ1-2; tentatively, D is TRBD1 (6 bases). Material for sequencing was memory CD4+ T cells sorted from blood. Subset here: CD45RA-negative fraction. The TCR comes from a woman in her twenties or thirties in good health. This CDR3 reads CASSQLGQILGYGYTF. The CDR3 coding sequence is TGCGCCAGCAGCCAACTCGGACAGATACTCGGCTATGGCTACACCTTC.